The rows below give T cell receptor beta chains drawn from one sample of a study of T cell repertoires in cytomegalovirus infection. MiXCR was run by TCRdb on the reads, yielding one entry per CDR3 protein. The sample gives roughly 180,000 distinct CDR3 sequences, 25% to 30% of which show up once; roughly 29% is in the top ten. Sequenced: PBMCs. These receptors all stem from a human donor in good health (CMV status not recorded). Some clones in this sample may be carry-over from other donors' samples. The CDR3 runs from the conserved cysteine through the conserved F or W. The order of the fields is V gene, J gene, CDR3 protein.

>TRBV15|TRBJ1-2
CATSRDRALTGYGYTF
>TRBV5-4|TRBJ2-1
CASSSGQGAINEQFF
>TRBV29-1|TRBJ1-2
CSERTVNGYTF
>TRBV11-2|TRBJ2-3
CASSLGFGSPSTDTQYF
>TRBV6-2/TRBV6-3|TRBJ2-1
CASSYRQGAYNEQFF
>TRBV12-3/TRBV12-4|TRBJ1-3
CASSLAGNTRYF
>TRBV9|TRBJ2-7
CASSVPGGEQYF
>TRBV7-2|TRBJ2-7
CASSFASGPYEQYF
>TRBV2|TRBJ1-1
CASSEDTHTEAFF
>TRBV6-2/TRBV6-3|TRBJ1-1
CASSYLSGAEAFF
>TRBV11-3|TRBJ2-1
CASSQDREVNEQFF
>TRBV7-2|TRBJ2-7
CASSFGGRYEQYF
>TRBV10-3|TRBJ2-7
CAISRIDYEQYF
>TRBV2|TRBJ2-3
CASRGRKSEGVTDTQYF
>TRBV15|TRBJ2-7
CATNPDTTMDEQYF
>TRBV7-8|TRBJ1-5
CASSSTGGDGAQHF
>TRBV2|TRBJ2-7
CASSATGTGTGEQYF
>TRBV11-2|TRBJ2-3
CASSLDRDAYTQYF
>TRBV10-3|TRBJ1-5
CAISESGLTGNQPQHF
>TRBV27|TRBJ2-2
CASSTGQGKDTGELFF
>TRBV6-2/TRBV6-3|TRBJ1-1
CASSKRGANTEAFF
>TRBV7-2|TRBJ1-2
CASSPDGSNYGYTF
>TRBV7-9|TRBJ2-2
CASSSDVTNTGELFF
>TRBV7-2|TRBJ2-3
CASSLTSGGFTDTQYF
>TRBV6-6|TRBJ2-7
CASSYSLFGEQYF
>TRBV11-2|TRBJ1-4
CASALDPNEKPFF
>TRBV7-2|TRBJ2-1
CASTTGGLYNEQFF
>TRBV28|TRBJ1-2
CASSFGTGKLGPYGYTF
>TRBV18|TRBJ1-2
CANSPDRGKGYTF
>TRBV7-8|TRBJ2-3
CASSPSGVPLTDTQYF
>TRBV11-2|TRBJ2-1
CASTRSGSSYNEQFF
>TRBV3-1|TRBJ1-2
CASSQDKTQYGYTF
>TRBV5-6|TRBJ2-2
CASSSELRGANTGELFF
>TRBV20-1|TRBJ2-7
CSASPYGQGPYEQYF
>TRBV12-5|TRBJ2-1
CASGLGTSGGDEQFF
>TRBV5-8|TRBJ2-2
CASTLRQVDTGELFF
>TRBV20-1|TRBJ2-3
CSASPRTDTQYF
>TRBV7-7|TRBJ2-7
CASSSQGNPYEQYF
>TRBV9|TRBJ2-3
CASSVDPDGPVDTQYF
>TRBV6-5|TRBJ2-7
CASSYGWWSYF
>TRBV15|TRBJ1-1
CATKDSHMNTEAFF
>TRBV4-3|TRBJ2-1
CASSQDSGTGTYNEQFF